This T cell receptor beta chain comes out of a study of cytomegalovirus exposure and HLA in healthy donors. Study-wide results and caveats: TCR sequences were mostly rare, though some public TCRs occurred in many donors.

Sequencing used immunoSEQ multiplex PCR; TCRdb keeps in-frame clones, though not all of them. The sample records roughly 60,000 clones, 90% to 95% being singletons. Germline CDR1 is MGHRA and CDR2 is YSYEKL. V was cut by 0 bases and J by 4 bases, with 15 bases left in between. CDR3 size: 16 residues. Comments on this clone: What it binds is unknown.

The chain employs TRBV4-1 and TRBJ1-2, with a tentative D call TRBD1 (6 bases). The sample comprised PBMCs. This receptor was identified in a woman between 25 and 40 years old in good health and CMV-seronegative. CDR3 amino acids: CASSQDPGQLIYGYTF. DNA for the CDR3: TGCGCCAGCAGCCAAGACCCGGGACAACTTATCTATGGCTACACCTTC.